This T cell receptor (beta chain) was retrieved from a study of T cells after yellow fever vaccination. Deletions cut 0 bases from V and 4 bases from J, with 9 bases between. The germline gives CDR1 DFQATT, CDR2 SNEGSKA (reference sequence). This CDR3 is 14 amino acids long. One entry per CDR3 protein results from TCRdb running MiXCR on the 5' RACE reads. This sample yields about 300,000 distinct CDR3 sequences, of which approximately 4% are seen a single time; more than 20% belongs to the top ten. As to this clonotype: What it binds is unknown.

Study outcomes and limitations: On re-exposure, the response was weaker but peaked faster, at day 5 versus 15. Most primary-vaccination clones reappeared after the booster (around 95% CD4, roughly 90% CD8). Some clonotypes were seen in both the CD4 and the CD8 compartments. These made up a small share and likely arose from convergent recombination.

This TCR was sampled from a man younger than 35 who received the YFV17D yellow fever vaccine. The material was PBMCs, obtained 5 days after the yellow fever booster vaccination. J is TRBJ2-2 and V is TRBV20-1; D gene uncertain. Here the CDR3 reads CSARDLTATGELFF. As DNA, the CDR3 is TGCAGTGCTAGAGATTTGACGGCCACCGGGGAGCTGTTTTTT.